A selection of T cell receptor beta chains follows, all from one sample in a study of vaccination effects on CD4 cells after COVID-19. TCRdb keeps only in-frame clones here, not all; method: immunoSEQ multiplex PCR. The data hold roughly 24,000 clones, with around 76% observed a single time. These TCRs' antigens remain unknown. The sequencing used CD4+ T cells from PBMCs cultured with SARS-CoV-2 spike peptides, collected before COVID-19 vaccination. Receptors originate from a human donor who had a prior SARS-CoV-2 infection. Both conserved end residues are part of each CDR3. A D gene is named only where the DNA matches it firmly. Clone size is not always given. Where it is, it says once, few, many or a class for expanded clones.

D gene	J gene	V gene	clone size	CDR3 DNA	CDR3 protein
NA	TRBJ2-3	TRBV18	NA	TGTGCCAGCTCACCACCGCCGGGACGAGATACGCAGTATTTT	CASSPPPGRDTQYF
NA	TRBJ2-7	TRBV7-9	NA	TGTGCCAGCAGCTCCTCCGGGGGCCACGAGCAGTACTTC	CASSSSGGHEQYF
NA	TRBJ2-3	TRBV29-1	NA	TGCAGCGGGCAGGGTAGCACAGATACGCAGTATTTT	CSGQGSTDTQYF
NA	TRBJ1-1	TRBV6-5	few	TGTGCGACGAGCAAGGGGATGAACACTGAAGCTTTCTTT	CATSKGMNTEAFF
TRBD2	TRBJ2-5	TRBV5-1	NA	TGCGCCAGCAGTCTGGGGGGGGATCAAGAGACCCAGTACTTC	CASSLGGDQETQYF
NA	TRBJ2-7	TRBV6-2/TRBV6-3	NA	TGTGCCAGCAGTTACTCAGGGGCCGCCCGAGCCGTTTACGAGCAGTACTTC	CASSYSGAARAVYEQYF
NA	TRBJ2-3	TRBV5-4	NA	TGTGCCAGCAGCTCGGGTGACTGGGATACGCAGTATTTT	CASSSGDWDTQYF
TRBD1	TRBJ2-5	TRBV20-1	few	TGCAGTGCTAGTCGGACAGGGCACCTCCAAGAGACCCAGTACTTC	CSASRTGHLQETQYF
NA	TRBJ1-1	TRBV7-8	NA	TGTGCCAGCAGCTTAGCAGGGAGCTACACTGAAGCTTTCTTT	CASSLAGSYTEAFF
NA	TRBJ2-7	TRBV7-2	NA	TGTGCCAGCAGCTTAACCCTGCAGGGAAGCGAGCAGTACTTC	CASSLTLQGSEQYF